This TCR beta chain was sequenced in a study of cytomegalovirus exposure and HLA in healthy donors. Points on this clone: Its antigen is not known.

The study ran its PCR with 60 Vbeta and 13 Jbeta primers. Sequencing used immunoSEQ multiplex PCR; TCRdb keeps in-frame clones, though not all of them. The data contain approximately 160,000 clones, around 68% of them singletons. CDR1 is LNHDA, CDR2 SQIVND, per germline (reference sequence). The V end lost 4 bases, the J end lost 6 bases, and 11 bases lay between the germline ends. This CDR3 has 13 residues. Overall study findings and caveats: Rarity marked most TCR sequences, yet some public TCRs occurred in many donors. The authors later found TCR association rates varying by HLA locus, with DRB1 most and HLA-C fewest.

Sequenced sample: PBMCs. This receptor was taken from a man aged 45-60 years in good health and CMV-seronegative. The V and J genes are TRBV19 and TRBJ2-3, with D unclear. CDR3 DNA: TGTGCCAGTAGTAGGGTCAGCAGGGATACGCAGTATTTT. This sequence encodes CASSRVSRDTQYF.